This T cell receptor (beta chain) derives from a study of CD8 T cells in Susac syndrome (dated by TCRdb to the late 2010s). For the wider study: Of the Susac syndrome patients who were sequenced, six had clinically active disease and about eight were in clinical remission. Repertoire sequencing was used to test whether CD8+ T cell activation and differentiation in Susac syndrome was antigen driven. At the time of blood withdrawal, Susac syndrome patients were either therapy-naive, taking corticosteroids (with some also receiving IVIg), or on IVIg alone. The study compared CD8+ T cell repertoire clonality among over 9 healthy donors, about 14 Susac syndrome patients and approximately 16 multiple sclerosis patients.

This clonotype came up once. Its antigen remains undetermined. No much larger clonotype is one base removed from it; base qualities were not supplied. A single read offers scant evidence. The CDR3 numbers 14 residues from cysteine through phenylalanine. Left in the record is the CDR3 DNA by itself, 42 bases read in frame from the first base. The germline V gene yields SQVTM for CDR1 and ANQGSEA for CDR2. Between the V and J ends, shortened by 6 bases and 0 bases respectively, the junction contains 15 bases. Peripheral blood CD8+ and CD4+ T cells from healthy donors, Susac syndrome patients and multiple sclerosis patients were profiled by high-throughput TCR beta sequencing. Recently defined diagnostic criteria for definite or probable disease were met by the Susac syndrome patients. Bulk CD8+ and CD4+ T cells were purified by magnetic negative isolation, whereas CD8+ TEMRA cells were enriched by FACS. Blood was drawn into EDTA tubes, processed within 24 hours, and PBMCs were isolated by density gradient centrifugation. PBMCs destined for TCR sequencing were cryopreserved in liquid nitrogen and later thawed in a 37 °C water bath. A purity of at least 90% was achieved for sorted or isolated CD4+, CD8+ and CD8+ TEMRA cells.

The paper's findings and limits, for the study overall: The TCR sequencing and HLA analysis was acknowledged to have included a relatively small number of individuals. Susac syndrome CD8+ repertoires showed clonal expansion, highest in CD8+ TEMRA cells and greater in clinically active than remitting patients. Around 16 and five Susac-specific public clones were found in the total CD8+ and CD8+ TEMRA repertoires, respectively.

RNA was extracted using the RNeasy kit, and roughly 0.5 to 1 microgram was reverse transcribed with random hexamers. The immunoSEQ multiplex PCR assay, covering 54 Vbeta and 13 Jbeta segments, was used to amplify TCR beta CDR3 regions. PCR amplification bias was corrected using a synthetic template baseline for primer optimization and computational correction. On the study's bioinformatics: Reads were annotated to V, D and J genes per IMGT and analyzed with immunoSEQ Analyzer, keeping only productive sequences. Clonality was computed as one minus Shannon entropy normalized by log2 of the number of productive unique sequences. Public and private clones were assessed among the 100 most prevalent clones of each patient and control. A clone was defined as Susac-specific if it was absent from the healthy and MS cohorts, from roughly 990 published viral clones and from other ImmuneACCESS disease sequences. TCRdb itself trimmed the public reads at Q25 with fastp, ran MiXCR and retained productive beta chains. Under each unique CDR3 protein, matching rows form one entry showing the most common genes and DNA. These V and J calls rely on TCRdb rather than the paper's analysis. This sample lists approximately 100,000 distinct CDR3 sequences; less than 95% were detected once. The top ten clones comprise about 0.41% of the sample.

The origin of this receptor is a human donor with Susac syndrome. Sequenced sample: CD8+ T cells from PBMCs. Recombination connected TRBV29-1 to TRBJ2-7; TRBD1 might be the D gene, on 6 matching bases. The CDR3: CSVLDRGYSYEQYF. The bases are TGCAGCGTCCTGGACAGAGGGTACTCCTACGAGCAGTACTTC.